These 6 T cell receptor beta chains share one sample of origin, sequenced in a study of cytomegalovirus exposure and HLA in healthy donors. Vbeta (60) and Jbeta (13) primers were used in the PCR. The method was immunoSEQ multiplex PCR; TCRdb's version includes in-frame clones alone and lacks a portion of them. This sample has under 250,000 clones, with approximately 79% found just once. The sample taken for sequencing was PBMCs. The receptors stem from a man aged 50 to 59 in good health and CMV-seronegative.

This chain uses TRBV29-1 with TRBJ2-1; 7 nucleotides line up with TRBD2. The junction had 6 bases not matched to a gene; V was cut back by 4 bases and J by 3 bases. Germline V gene lookup returns CDR1 SQVTM and CDR2 ANQGSEA. The CDR3 is 14 residues long. The CDR3 DNA reads as TGCAGCGTTGGGGGGGGACTGAACTACAATGAGCAGTTCTTC. Translation gives CSVGGGLNYNEQFF.

The rearrangement uses TRBV5-1 and TRBJ1-1, with TRBD1 matching over 8 bases. V dropped 4 bases and J dropped 1; count of bases not matched to a gene: 3. Looked up from germline, CDR1 is SGHRS and CDR2 is YFSETQ. This CDR3 region has 14 residues. The CDR3 loop is CASSVQGANTEAFF. The CDR3 coding sequence is TGCGCCAGCAGCGTGCAGGGGGCGAACACTGAAGCTTTCTTT.

The chain is built from TRBV18 and TRBJ2-7, with D possibly being TRBD2 (6 bases). This CDR3 is built from 13 residues. CDR1 and CDR2 (germline): KGHSH, LQKENI. Trimming removed 2 bases at V and 12 bases at J, with 17 bases between. CDR3 protein: CASSPEGGPNRYF. As DNA, the CDR3 is TGTGCCAGCTCACCAGAGGGAGGTCCTAATCGGTACTTC. The variable domain in full, completed from reference TRBV18 and TRBJ2-7, reads NAGVMQNPRHLVRRRGQEARLRCSPMKGHSHVYWYRQLPEEGLKFMVYLQKENIIDESGMPKERFSAEFPKEGPSILRIQQVVRGDSAAYFCASSPEGGPNRYFGPGTRLTVT.

V is TRBV28 and J is TRBJ2-2; D is unclear. There are 13 residues in the CDR3. V was pared by 5 bases and J by 4 bases, with 8 bases between. Germline loops: CDR1 MDHEN, CDR2 SYDVKM. Here the CDR3 reads CASSPHSTGELFF. In DNA, the CDR3 is TGTGCCAGCAGTCCTCACAGCACCGGGGAGCTGTTTTTT.

The J gene is TRBJ2-1, the V gene TRBV9; the match to TRBD1 covers 8 bases. CDR3 length: 15 residues. The V segment lost 0 bases and the J segment 6 bases; nucleotides outside the gene matches: 5. Germline-derived CDR1 and CDR2 are SGDLS and YYNGEE. Here the CDR3 reads CASSVAGTGVNEQFF. CDR3 coding DNA: TGTGCCAGCAGCGTAGCAGGGACAGGAGTCAATGAGCAGTTCTTC. The complete variable domain, with remaining parts taken from reference TRBV9 and TRBJ2-1, reads DSGVTQTPKHLITATGQRVTLRCSPRSGDLSVYWYQQSLDQGLQFLIQYYNGEERAKGNILERFSAQQFPDLHSELNLSSLELGDSALYFCASSVAGTGVNEQFFGPGTRLTVL.

V is TRBV6-5 and J is TRBJ1-2, with 8 bases lining up with TRBD1. The CDR3 spans 15 residues. Germline V gives CDR1 MNHEY, CDR2 SVGAGI. J lost 6 bases, V lost 2 bases, and 8 bases had no gene match. CDR3 sequence: CASSYTVGTGDGYTF. The CDR3 DNA sequence: TGTGCCAGCAGTTACACTGTTGGGACAGGCGATGGCTACACCTTC.